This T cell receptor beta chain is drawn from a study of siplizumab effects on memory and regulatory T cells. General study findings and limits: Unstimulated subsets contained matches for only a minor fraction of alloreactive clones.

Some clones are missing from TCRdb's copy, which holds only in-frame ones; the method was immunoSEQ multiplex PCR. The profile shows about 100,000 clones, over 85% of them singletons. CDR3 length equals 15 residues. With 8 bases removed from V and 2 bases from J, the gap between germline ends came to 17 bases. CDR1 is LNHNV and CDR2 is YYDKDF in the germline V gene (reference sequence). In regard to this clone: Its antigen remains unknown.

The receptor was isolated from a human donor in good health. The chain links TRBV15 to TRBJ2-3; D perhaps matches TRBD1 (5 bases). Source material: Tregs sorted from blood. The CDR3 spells CATGAGKRNTDTQYF. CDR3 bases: TGTGCCACCGGGGCCGGCAAGCGCAACACAGATACGCAGTATTTT.